These 10 T cell receptor beta chains originate from one sample sequenced in a study of technical replicates of blood from four donors. Measured with immunoSEQ multiplex PCR; TCRdb has only the in-frame clones, and not every one. Of 85,000 to 100,000 clones listed, almost 96% were seen once; the top ten hold about 0.21%. Sequencing input: T cells isolated from PBMCs. The receptor set was obtained from a human donor in good health.

In this sample, this clone turned up once. The gene calls are TRBV7-9 and TRBJ1-5, with 9 bases that match TRBD1. V lost 4 bases and J lost 14; bases outside the gene matches: 3. Germline-derived CDR1 and CDR2 are SEHNR and FQNEAQ (reference sequence). The CDR3 runs to 11 residues. The CDR3 DNA reads TGTGCCAGCAGCTCCGGGACAGGGAAGCATTTT. Encoded protein: CASSSGTGKHF.

The genes are TRBV28 and TRBJ2-1, with D possibly being TRBD2 (6 bases). Germline loops: CDR1 MDHEN, CDR2 SYDVKM. This CDR3 contains 15 residues. V gave up 2 bases and J gave up 4 bases, with 12 bases separating them. The DNA of the CDR3 is TGTGCCAGCAGTTTAAAATTCCGGGGGTACAATGAGCAGTTCTTC. This gives the protein CASSLKFRGYNEQFF.

This chain links TRBV7-6 with TRBJ2-6; tentatively, D is TRBD2 (5 bases). The V end lost 1 base, the J end lost 3 bases, and 25 bases lay between the germline ends. CDR1 SGHVS and CDR2 FNYEAQ come from the germline V gene. The CDR3 totals 21 residues. Written as DNA, the CDR3 is TGTGCCAGCAGCTTAGAGGAGAGGGCAAGTACCCGCGTAGATGGGGCCAACGTCCTGACTTTC. Amino acid sequence: CASSLEERASTRVDGANVLTF.

V is TRBV14 and J is TRBJ2-2, with 8 bases lining up with TRBD2. J lost 5 bases, V lost 4 bases, and 9 bases had no gene match. The length of the CDR3 is 16 residues. The germline V gene encodes CDR1 SGHDN and CDR2 FVKESK. CDR3 DNA: TGTGCCAGCAGCCCCCCGAGCGGGAGTGGGACCGGGGAGCTGTTTTTT. The encoded protein is CASSPPSGSGTGELFF.

The CDR3 sequence: CASSALTVNRGLNTEAFF. The CDR3 bases are TGTGCCAGCAGCGCCCTTACGGTAAACAGGGGGTTGAACACTGAAGCTTTCTTT. The gene calls are TRBV11-2 and TRBJ1-1; 8 bases fit TRBD1. The CDR3 is 18 amino acids. CDR1 is SGHAT and CDR2 is FQNNGV in the germline V gene. The ends lost 5 bases at V and 0 bases at J; junction bases unmatched: 14.

This clone was detected a few times. The chain uses TRBV18 and TRBJ1-5; unclear D gene. V gave up 3 bases and J gave up 2 bases, with 11 bases separating them. CDR3 length: 15 amino acids. The V gene's germline CDR1 is KGHSH and CDR2 LQKENI. The CDR3 DNA reads TGTGCCAGCTCACCGGAGGAGGTTGGCAATCAGCCCCAGCATTTT. The encoded protein is CASSPEEVGNQPQHF.

The chain uses TRBV7-9 and TRBJ2-7, with D hard to call. The germline CDR1 and CDR2 sequences are SEHNR and FQNEAQ (reference sequence). The CDR3 sequence is 13 residues long. With 3 bases removed from V and 0 bases from J, the gap between germline ends came to 6 bases. CDR3 DNA: TGTGCCAGCAGCTTCTACAGCTCCTACGAGCAGTACTTC. This translates into CASSFYSSYEQYF.

V gene TRBV7-3 combines with J gene TRBJ2-3, with 7 bases that match TRBD2. Germline trimming cut 4 bases from V and 3 bases from J; bases unmatched to any gene: 4. CDR1 and CDR2 from the germline V gene are SGHTA and FQGTGA. This CDR3 has 14 residues. The CDR3 region has the DNA TGTGCCAGCAGCTACAGCGGGGATACAGATACGCAGTATTTT. The encoded protein is CASSYSGDTDTQYF.

V is TRBV4-1 and J is TRBJ1-5; TRBD1 is a possible D gene (6 bases). V lost 1 base, J lost 3 bases, and 10 bases lay in between. CDR1 is MGHRA, CDR2 YSYEKL, per germline. The CDR3 is 15 residues long. DNA for the CDR3: TGCGCCAGCAGCCAAGGCTACAGGGACAATCAGCCCCAGCATTTT. Amino acids: CASSQGYRDNQPQHF.

The chain employs TRBV19 and TRBJ2-3; TRBD2 matches at 12 bases. The ends lost 5 bases at V and 4 bases at J; junction bases unmatched: 10. The CDR3 covers 17 residues. Germline V gene sequence: CDR1 LNHDA, CDR2 SQIVND (reference sequence). The CDR3 loop reads CASSFPLAGGPSDTQYF. CDR3 coding DNA: TGTGCCAGTAGTTTTCCCCTAGCGGGAGGGCCTTCAGATACGCAGTATTTT.